This TCR beta chain was sequenced in a study of OX40 agonist ivuxolimab in advanced cancers. Looking at the study overall: Dose-escalation patients were diagnosed with hepatocellular carcinoma, melanoma, renal cell cancer or head and neck cancer.

Profiled with immunoSEQ multiplex PCR; TCRdb holds only in-frame clones, not every one. The sample comprises 80,000 to 90,000 clones, roughly four fifths of which are singletons, and approximately 2% rests with the top ten. The specimen was CD4+ or CD8+ T cells sorted from blood, collected in a trial of the OX40 agonist ivuxolimab. The receptor was derived from an adult with an advanced solid tumor such as melanoma, head and neck, liver or kidney cancer.

CDR3 nucleotide sequence: TGTGCCAGCAGGCTCTACAATGAGCAGTTCTTC. This encodes CASRLYNEQFF. The chain has TRBV28 and TRBJ2-1; no clear D. Trimming removed 6 bases at V and 3 bases at J, with 3 bases between. Germline lookup yields CDR1 MDHEN and CDR2 SYDVKM. This CDR3 spans 11 amino acids.